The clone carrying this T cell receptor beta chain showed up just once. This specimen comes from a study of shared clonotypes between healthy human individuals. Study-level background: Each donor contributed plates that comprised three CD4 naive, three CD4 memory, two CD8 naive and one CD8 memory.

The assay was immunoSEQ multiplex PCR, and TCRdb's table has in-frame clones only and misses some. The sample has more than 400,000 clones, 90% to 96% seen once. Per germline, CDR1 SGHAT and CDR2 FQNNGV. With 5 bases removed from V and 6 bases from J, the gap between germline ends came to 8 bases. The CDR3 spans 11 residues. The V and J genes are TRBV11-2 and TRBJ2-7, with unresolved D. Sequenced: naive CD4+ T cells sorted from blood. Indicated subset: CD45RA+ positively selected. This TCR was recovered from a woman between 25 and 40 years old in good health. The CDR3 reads CASSPWVEQYF. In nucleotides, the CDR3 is TGTGCCAGCAGCCCATGGGTCGAGCAGTACTTC. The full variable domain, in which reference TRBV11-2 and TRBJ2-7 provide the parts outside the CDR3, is EAGVAQSPRYKIIEKRQSVAFWCNPISGHATLYWYQQILGQGPKLLIQFQNNGVVDDSQLPKDRFSAERLKGVDSTLKIQPAKLEDSAVYLCASSPWVEQYFGPGTRLTVT.